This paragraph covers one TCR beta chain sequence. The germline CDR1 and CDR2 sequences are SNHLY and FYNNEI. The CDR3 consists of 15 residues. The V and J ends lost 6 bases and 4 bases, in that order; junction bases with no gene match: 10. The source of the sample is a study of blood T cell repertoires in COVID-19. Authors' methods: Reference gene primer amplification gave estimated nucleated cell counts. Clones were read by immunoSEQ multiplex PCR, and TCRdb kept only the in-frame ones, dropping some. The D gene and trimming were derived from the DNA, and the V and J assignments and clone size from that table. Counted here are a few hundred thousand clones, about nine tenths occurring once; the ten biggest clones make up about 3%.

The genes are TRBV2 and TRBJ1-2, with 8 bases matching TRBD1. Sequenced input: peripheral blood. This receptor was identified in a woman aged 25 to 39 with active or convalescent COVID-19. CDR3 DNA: TGTGCCAGCAGAGACAGGGGAGGATGGGTCTATGGCTACACCTTC. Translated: CASRDRGGWVYGYTF. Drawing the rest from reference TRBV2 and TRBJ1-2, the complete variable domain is EPEVTQTPSHQVTQMGQEVILRCVPISNHLYFYWYRQILGQKVEFLVSFYNNEISEKSEIFDDQFSVERPDGSNFTLKIRSTKLEDSAMYFCASRDRGGWVYGYTFGSGTRLTVV.